This T cell receptor beta chain was profiled in a study of Graves' ophthalmopathy and Graves' hyperthyroidism. This CDR3 is 12 amino acids long. Looked up from germline, CDR1 is DFQATT and CDR2 is SNEGSKA (reference sequence). V was shortened by 4 bases and J by 4 bases, with 11 bases between the two germline ends. Amplifying from RNA transcripts, the study obtained TCR beta CDR3 regions. HTBI primers were used in a first-round RT-PCR, which preceded a second-round multiplex PCR. TCRdb used MiXCR to reprocess the multiplex PCR reads, holding one entry per CDR3 protein. The repertoire holds about 740,000 distinct CDR3 sequences, with 35% to 50% as singletons. Diagnoses were established from clinical symptoms, serum thyroxine, TRAb, thyroid ultrasound and orbital computed tomography.

The clonotype was recovered from an adult man with Graves' ophthalmopathy. The chain has TRBV20-1 and TRBJ2-7; D remains unclear. Source material: peripheral blood. CDR3 nucleotide sequence: TGCAGTGCTAACCCGCCATGGTACGAGCAGTACTTC. Its protein product is CSANPPWYEQYF.